This is a list of T cell receptor beta chains from one sample in a study of blood T cell repertoires in COVID-19. Profiling relied on immunoSEQ multiplex PCR, and the TCRdb table lists in-frame clones only, not all of them. This table has tens of thousands of clones, 85% to 95% appearing once. Sequences were obtained from peripheral blood. These receptors all stem from a woman older than 75 with acute or convalescent COVID-19. CDR3s include the opening cysteine and the closing phenylalanine or tryptophan. A D gene is named only where the DNA matches it firmly. Clone size is not always given. Where it is, it says once, few, many or a class for expanded clones.

size | J | D | V | DNA | CDR3
once | TRBJ2-3 | . | TRBV7-2 | TGTGCCAGCAGCTTAGGTATATCGGATACGCAGTATTTT | CASSLGISDTQYF
. | TRBJ1-4 | . | TRBV5-1 | TGCGCCAGCAGCGTAGGACAGTCAACTAATGAAAAACTGTTTTTT | CASSVGQSTNEKLFF
. | TRBJ2-7 | TRBD2 | TRBV29-1 | TGCAGCGCCACTAGCGGGAGGCCACTTTATCTCTCCTACGAGCAGTACTTC | CSATSGRPLYLSYEQYF
. | TRBJ2-2 | TRBD2 | TRBV11-2 | TGTGCCAGCAGCTTAGTTTCTAGCGGGAGTCGGAGGACCGGGGAGCTGTTTTTT | CASSLVSSGSRRTGELFF
. | TRBJ2-2 | TRBD2 | TRBV3-1/TRBV3-2 | TGTGCCAGCAGCCAAGAATTCGCGGGAGTCACCGGGGAGCTGTTTTTT | CASSQEFAGVTGELFF
. | TRBJ2-5 | . | TRBV7-8 | TGTGCCAGCAGCTTAGAAGTCGCAGGGGAGATTGTAGAGACCCAGTACTTC | CASSLEVAGEIVETQYF
. | TRBJ1-1 | . | TRBV19 | TGTGCCAGTACCTTGACGGGGGTGGAGGATGTGAAGGCTTTCTTT | CASTLTGVEDVKAFF
. | TRBJ2-5 | . | TRBV2 | TGTGCCAGCAGACGAACTAGTGAAGAGACCCAGTACTTC | CASRRTSEETQYF
once | TRBJ2-7 | TRBD2 | TRBV3-1/TRBV3-2 | TGTGCCAGCAGCCCGGGACTAGCGGGGCTCTCCTACGAGCAGTACTTC | CASSPGLAGLSYEQYF
. | TRBJ2-3 | . | TRBV4-3 | TGCGCCAGCAGCCAAGGTTCTACGCCAGATACGCAGTATTTT | CASSQGSTPDTQYF
. | TRBJ2-4 | TRBD2 | TRBV19 | TGTGCCAGTAGTATAGATCTCGGGACTAGCGGGAGGGTGGGGTGGCAAGAGCGGCACATTCAGTACTTC | CASSIDLGTSGRVGWQERHIQYF
. | TRBJ1-2 | . | TRBV11-3 | TGTGCCAGCAGCTTAGGGCAGGGGTGGAACTATGGCTACACCTTC | CASSLGQGWNYGYTF
. | TRBJ2-3 | TRBD2 | TRBV4-2 | TGTGCCAGCAGCCCCCTAGCGGGATTCACAGATACGCAGTATTTT | CASSPLAGFTDTQYF
once | TRBJ1-1 | TRBD1 | TRBV3-1/TRBV3-2 | TGTGCCAGCAGCCCTCGACAGGGTCTATCCCGAGCTTTCTTT | CASSPRQGLSRAFF
. | TRBJ1-5 | TRBD1 | TRBV19 | TGTGCCAGTAGGCGCGGGACAGGGGGGAGCAATCAGCCCCAGCATTTT | CASRRGTGGSNQPQHF
once | TRBJ2-7 | TRBD2 | TRBV6-5 | TGTGCCAGCAGTTACGGGACTAGCGGGAGAGGCAAGCAGTACTTC | CASSYGTSGRGKQYF
. | TRBJ2-1 | TRBD2 | TRBV2 | TGTGCCAGCAGTGATGAAAGGGCTAGCGGCTACAATGAGCAGTTCTTC | CASSDERASGYNEQFF
once | TRBJ2-3 | TRBD2 | TRBV19 | TGTGCCAGTAGTTTTAGCGGGAGCCCAGATACGCAGTATTTT | CASSFSGSPDTQYF
. | TRBJ1-6 | . | TRBV4-3 | TGCGCCAGCAGCTCAAGCGCGGGCTCGGGTAATTCACCCCTCCACTTT | CASSSSAGSGNSPLHF
. | TRBJ2-3 | TRBD1 | TRBV15 | TGTGCCACCAGCAGTCCTCCGGGACAGGGTTGGGCAGATACGCAGTATTTT | CATSSPPGQGWADTQYF
. | TRBJ1-2 | . | TRBV7-9 | TGTGCCAGCAGCTTTCAAGGGGCGTCTGCTAACTATGGCTACACCTTC | CASSFQGASANYGYTF
. | TRBJ1-2 | . | TRBV3-1/TRBV3-2 | TGTGCCAGCAGCCAAGATCTTTTGAGTGGCTACACCTTC | CASSQDLLSGYTF
. | TRBJ1-5 | . | TRBV7-2 | TGTGCCAGCAGCTTAGGGCACTATAGCAATCAGCCCCAGCATTTT | CASSLGHYSNQPQHF
. | TRBJ1-1 | TRBD1 | TRBV10-3 | TGTGCCATCAGTGAGTACCGGGACAGGGACACTGAAGCTTTCTTT | CAISEYRDRDTEAFF
. | TRBJ2-3 | TRBD2 | TRBV19 | TGTGCCAGCCGCCGGGGGGGAGGGGGTAGGGCAGATACGCAGTATTTT | CASRRGGGGRADTQYF
. | TRBJ2-3 | . | TRBV29-1 | TGCAGCGTTGAAGATCGATGGATAGCGAAGGACACAGATACGCAGTATTTT | CSVEDRWIAKDTDTQYF
. | TRBJ1-5 | . | TRBV11-2 | TGTGCCAGCAGCTTACGACAGGTTCTCAATCAGCCCCAGCATTTT | CASSLRQVLNQPQHF
few | TRBJ2-4 | . | TRBV15 | TGTGCCACCAGCAGAGAACAGGGTACCAAAAACATTCAGTACTTC | CATSREQGTKNIQYF
. | TRBJ2-1 | . | TRBV11-3 | TGTGCCAGCAGCTTAGGGCGGACTAACTACAATGAGCAGTTCTTC | CASSLGRTNYNEQFF
. | TRBJ1-5 | . | TRBV6-5 | TGTGCCAGCAGATCCGGGGGGTCCAGTCAGCCCCAGCATTTT | CASRSGGSSQPQHF
. | TRBJ2-1 | . | TRBV4-2 | TGTGCCAGCAGCCAAGATCTAGGAAGGGGGAATGAGCAGTTCTTC | CASSQDLGRGNEQFF
. | TRBJ1-5 | . | TRBV5-1 | TGCGCCAGCAGGAGGGACACCAATCAGCCCCAGCATTTT | CASRRDTNQPQHF
. | TRBJ2-7 | TRBD1 | TRBV4-3 | TGCGCCAGCAGCCAAGAAGGGGGCGTCTACGAGCAGTACTTC | CASSQEGGVYEQYF
. | TRBJ2-7 | . | TRBV3-1/TRBV3-2 | TGTGCCAGCAGCCAAGACTCGGGAGCAGGTGAGCAGTACTTC | CASSQDSGAGEQYF
. | TRBJ2-3 | . | TRBV7-9 | TGTGCCAGCAGCTCCTTCGGGGGTTCAGATACGCAGTATTTT | CASSSFGGSDTQYF
. | TRBJ2-1 | . | TRBV6-5 | TGTGCCAGCAAAGCGGAGCCACCCCATGAGCAGTTCTTC | CASKAEPPHEQFF
. | TRBJ2-1 | TRBD2 | TRBV24-1 | TGTGCCACCAGTCCGACCGGGGGGAGTTCCCATGAGCAGTTCTTC | CATSPTGGSSHEQFF